These T cell receptor beta chains were read from a single sample in a study of T cell responses to AZD1222 COVID-19 vaccine. Sequencing used immunoSEQ multiplex PCR; TCRdb keeps in-frame clones, though not all of them. The sample includes about 120,000 clones, 70% to 90% of them seen just once. The sample was peripheral blood, taken on day 0 of AZD1222 vaccination. These receptors all stem from an adult in good health. Both conserved end residues are part of each CDR3. The D gene is left open where the match is weak. Only some rows state a clone size, as once, few, many or a class for expanded clones.

TRBV27	TRBD1	TRBJ1-6	NA	TGTGCCAGCAGTTGGGGGACAGGGACTAATTCACCCCTCCACTTT	CASSWGTGTNSPLHF
TRBV5-5	NA	TRBJ1-5	NA	TGTGCCAGCAGCTTGTTGGGGGATCAGCCCCAGCATTTT	CASSLLGDQPQHF
TRBV4-1	NA	TRBJ2-2	NA	TGCGCCAGCAGCCAGTCTGCCAGGGTGCTCGGGGAGCTGTTTTTT	CASSQSARVLGELFF
TRBV18	TRBD1	TRBJ1-2	NA	TGTGCCAGCTCGGGAACAGGGGTCCAGAATGGCTACACCTTC	CASSGTGVQNGYTF
TRBV3-1/TRBV3-2	NA	TRBJ2-1	NA	TGTGCCAGCAGCCAAGTCTACAATGAGCAGTTCTTC	CASSQVYNEQFF
TRBV5-4	NA	TRBJ1-6	NA	TGTGCCAGCAGCAAGGGGTCCGGGGATTCACCCCTCCACTTT	CASSKGSGDSPLHF
TRBV15	TRBD2	TRBJ2-1	NA	TGTGCCACCAGCAGCGACGGGAGGGCCTTGGATGAGCAGTTCTTC	CATSSDGRALDEQFF
TRBV5-1	TRBD2	TRBJ2-3	NA	TGCGCCAGCAGCGCCACCCCGACTAGCGGGGATACGCAGTATTTT	CASSATPTSGDTQYF
TRBV10-3	TRBD2	TRBJ2-3	NA	TGTGCCATCAGTTCTTCCCTAGCGGGCGGCACAGATACGCAGTATTTT	CAISSSLAGGTDTQYF
TRBV28	TRBD2	TRBJ2-3	NA	TGTGCCAGCAGTTCGGCGGGAGCGGTAACAGATACGCAGTATTTT	CASSSAGAVTDTQYF
TRBV29-1	NA	TRBJ2-1	once	TGCAGCGTGACCGGGACTGGCTCCTACAATGAGCAGTTCTTC	CSVTGTGSYNEQFF
TRBV28	TRBD1	TRBJ1-4	NA	TGTGCCAGCAGTTCCCGGGACAGCTTAGGAACTAATGAAAAACTGTTTTTT	CASSSRDSLGTNEKLFF
TRBV28	TRBD1	TRBJ2-7	NA	TGTGCCAGCAGTTTGTCGTCTGGGACAGGAAGAATCTACGAGCAGTACTTC	CASSLSSGTGRIYEQYF
TRBV11-3	NA	TRBJ1-1	once	TGTGCCAGCAGCTTTCAGGGTGTGGACACTGAAGCTTTCTTT	CASSFQGVDTEAFF
TRBV5-1	NA	TRBJ1-1	NA	TGCGCCAGCAACCAGACAGTGAACACTGAAGCTTTCTTT	CASNQTVNTEAFF
TRBV15	NA	TRBJ1-2	NA	TGTGCCACCAGCAGAGATCGGAGTGGGCAGAACTATGGCTACACCTTC	CATSRDRSGQNYGYTF
TRBV6-5	TRBD1	TRBJ2-3	NA	TGTGCCAGCAGCTCGGACAGGCGAGGCACAGATACGCAGTATTTT	CASSSDRRGTDTQYF
TRBV28	NA	TRBJ2-7	NA	TGTGCCGACCAAAAACAGGTGGGGTACTCCGAGCAGTACTTC	CADQKQVGYSEQYF
TRBV19	TRBD1	TRBJ1-5	NA	TGTGCCAGTAGTATCGGGACAGGGAGTGGCAATCAGCCCCAGCATTTT	CASSIGTGSGNQPQHF
TRBV27	TRBD2	TRBJ2-7	NA	TGTGCCAGCAGTTTACGGGGGGGCTACGAGCAGTACTTC	CASSLRGGYEQYF
TRBV18	TRBD1	TRBJ1-2	few	TGTGCCAGCTCGGACAGGGCAAGAGGGGGCTACACCTTC	CASSDRARGGYTF
TRBV20-1	NA	TRBJ2-1	once	TGCAGTGCTAGTCATCACAATGAGCAGTTCTTC	CSASHHNEQFF
TRBV7-8	TRBD1	TRBJ1-1	few	TGTGCCAGCAGCTTAGAGGGGACAGGGATTCGAGGGGCTGAAGCTTTCTTT	CASSLEGTGIRGAEAFF
TRBV19	TRBD1	TRBJ2-3	NA	TGTGCCAGTAGCATGGGACAGGGGGTTGGAGATACGCAGTATTTT	CASSMGQGVGDTQYF
TRBV28	TRBD1	TRBJ1-5	NA	TGTGCCAGCAGTTTAAGGGCGACAGGGCCAGCCAATCAGCCCCAGCATTTT	CASSLRATGPANQPQHF
TRBV4-1	TRBD2	TRBJ2-1	NA	TGCGCCAGCAGCCAAGATTGGCGGGAGTATTTCTTC	CASSQDWREYFF
TRBV30	NA	TRBJ2-7	NA	TGTGCCTGCCGGAGTTCCTACGAGCAGTACTTC	CACRSSYEQYF
TRBV28	NA	TRBJ2-7	NA	TGTGCCAGCAGTTTAGGGGGGGCAGGTCGCGAGCAGTACTTC	CASSLGGAGREQYF
TRBV2	TRBD2	TRBJ2-7	NA	TGTGCCAGCAGTGATGGGACTGGGAGCGGGAGGTACGAGCAGTACTTC	CASSDGTGSGRYEQYF
TRBV9	NA	TRBJ1-2	once	TGTGCCAGCAGCCCTAGTGGGGGGAACTATGGCTACACCTTC	CASSPSGGNYGYTF
TRBV7-2	TRBD1	TRBJ1-1	NA	TGTGCCAGCAGCACCGACAGGGCTAAGAACACTGAAGCTTTCTTT	CASSTDRAKNTEAFF
TRBV28	NA	TRBJ2-7	NA	TGTGCCAGCAGTCCCCGTGGCGGAGTCTCCTACGAGCAGTACTTC	CASSPRGGVSYEQYF
TRBV9	TRBD2	TRBJ2-1	NA	TGTGCCAGCAGCCTCCAAGGGAGCGGGGTCTATGAGCAGTTCTTC	CASSLQGSGVYEQFF
TRBV7-8	TRBD1	TRBJ1-6	NA	TGTGCCAGCAGCTCGCCCGGACAGGGCTATAATTCACCCCTCCACTTT	CASSSPGQGYNSPLHF
TRBV9	NA	TRBJ2-2	NA	TGTGCCAGCAGCGTAGTCGAGCGGAGGAACACCGGGGAGCTGTTTTTT	CASSVVERRNTGELFF
TRBV11-3	NA	TRBJ1-1	NA	TGTGCCAGCAGTTGGGACTCCACCTCGAACACTGAAGCTTTCTTT	CASSWDSTSNTEAFF
TRBV4-2	NA	TRBJ2-6	few	TGTGCCAGCAGCCGGGAAGGGGCTCAGGGTGCCAACGTCCTGACTTTC	CASSREGAQGANVLTF
TRBV5-1	NA	TRBJ2-7	NA	TGCGCCAGCAGCTTGGGAGGGACCTACGAGCAGTACTTC	CASSLGGTYEQYF
TRBV19	NA	TRBJ1-3	NA	TGTGCCAGTAGTCTGGAACCGGGACGCGGAAACACCATATATTTT	CASSLEPGRGNTIYF
TRBV5-4	NA	TRBJ1-6	NA	TGTGCCAGCAGCTTGGACAGTTCCACCCTGGGGAATTCACCCCTCCACTTT	CASSLDSSTLGNSPLHF
TRBV18	NA	TRBJ1-4	once	TGTGCCAGCTCCCAAATGAACGAGGGACTCGCAACTAATGAAAAACTGTTTTTT	CASSQMNEGLATNEKLFF
TRBV10-3	TRBD1	TRBJ1-1	NA	TGTGCCATCATGGGCAGGGGGTACACTGAAGCTTTCTTT	CAIMGRGYTEAFF
TRBV5-1	TRBD1	TRBJ2-3	NA	TGCGCCAGCAGCTTGGGACAGGGGCGGGAGTATTTT	CASSLGQGREYF
TRBV23-1	TRBD1	TRBJ2-7	few	TGCGCCAGCAGTCAACCTACCGGGACAGGGGGAGATTTCGAGCAGTACTTC	CASSQPTGTGGDFEQYF